Below are 10 T cell receptor beta chains sequenced from a single sample in a study of blood T cell repertoires in COVID-19. Clones were read by immunoSEQ multiplex PCR, and TCRdb kept only the in-frame ones, dropping some. The data show approximately 240,000 clones, about nine tenths seen once. The sample consisted of PBMCs or T cells enriched from blood (not recorded which). Every receptor here comes from a woman aged 30 to 39 with acute COVID-19.

The J gene is TRBJ2-5, the V gene TRBV7-6, with a possible D match to TRBD1 (6 bases). V dropped 3 bases and J dropped 5 bases, with 10 bases sitting between them. This CDR3 spans 13 amino acids. CDR1 is SGHVS and CDR2 is FNYEAQ in the germline V gene. For the CDR3, the DNA is TGTGCCAGCAGCTTCAGAGGGGGTGAGACCCAGTACTTC. It codes for CASSFRGGETQYF.

The rearrangement joins TRBV19 to TRBJ1-2; the match to TRBD1 covers 11 bases. Germline CDR1 reads LNHDA; CDR2 reads SQIVND (reference sequence). The CDR3 has 18 residues. V lost 4 bases, J lost 5 bases, and 15 bases stayed unmatched. The CDR3 nucleotides are TGTGCCAGTAGTAGTCGGACAGGGGGCGAGGCGGGACCTTATGGCTACACCTTC. It yields the protein CASSSRTGGEAGPYGYTF.

V is TRBV7-2 and J is TRBJ2-2, with unresolved D. This CDR3 region has 13 residues. CDR1 SGHTA and CDR2 FQGNSA come from the germline V gene. Trimming removed 0 bases from V and 7 bases from J, with 6 bases in between. CDR3 bases: TGTGCCAGCAGCTTAGCACATCTCGGGGAGCTGTTTTTT. Its protein is CASSLAHLGELFF.

This clone was detected only a few times. V and J are TRBV6-2 or TRBV6-3 and TRBJ2-7; D not resolved. The ends were cut back, 2 bases at V and 2 bases at J, with 7 bases in the middle. This CDR3 region has 13 residues. Germline V CDR1 and CDR2: MNHEY, SVGEGT. CDR3 in amino acids: CASSYGQTYEQYF. In nucleotides, the CDR3 is TGTGCCAGCAGTTACGGGCAGACCTACGAGCAGTACTTC.

This clone appeared a few times. The gene calls are TRBV6-1 and TRBJ2-1; 7 nucleotides align to TRBD1. The germline gives CDR1 MNHNS, CDR2 SASEGT. The CDR3 contains 15 residues. V was pared by 1 base and J by 2 bases, with 2 bases of the junction left unmatched. This CDR3 reads CASSEDRGAYNEQFF. Written as DNA, the CDR3 is TGTGCCAGCAGTGAAGACAGGGGAGCCTACAATGAGCAGTTCTTC.

The V and J genes are TRBV9 and TRBJ2-1; 11 bases agree with TRBD1. Unmatched junction bases numbered 12, after V lost 3 bases and J lost 10 bases. The CDR3 sequence is 16 residues long. The germline gives CDR1 SGDLS, CDR2 YYNGEE. The CDR3 is CASSDPGTGGFREQFF. Here the CDR3 DNA reads TGTGCCAGCAGCGATCCCGGGACAGGGGGTTTTCGCGAGCAGTTCTTC.

The chain is built from TRBV13 and TRBJ2-4, with no clear D. Trimming cost V 7 bases and J 0 bases, with 13 bases left between them. The CDR3 totals 15 residues. CDR1 is PRHDT and CDR2 is FYEKMQ in the germline V gene (reference sequence). CDR3 in amino acids: CASTLTRLAKNIQYF. CDR3 nucleotide sequence: TGTGCCAGCACGTTGACCAGGCTAGCCAAAAACATTCAGTACTTC.

This clone was seen just once. This chain's CDR3 is CASRVRLDGYEQYF. The CDR3 DNA is TGCGCCAGCAGGGTGAGGCTAGATGGGTACGAGCAGTACTTC. J is TRBJ2-7 and V is TRBV5-1; D is uncertain. Between the trimmed V and J ends, which lost 5 bases and 4 bases, there was a span of 16 bases. This CDR3 contains 14 residues. Germline V gene lookup returns CDR1 SGHRS and CDR2 YFSETQ.

The chain joins TRBV28 to TRBJ1-2, with 8 bases lining up with TRBD1. V dropped 3 bases and J dropped 5; count of bases not matched to a gene: 2. The CDR3 runs to 13 residues. Germline lookup yields CDR1 MDHEN and CDR2 SYDVKM. The CDR3 DNA follows: TGTGCCAGCAGTTTCAGACAGGGGTATGGCTACACCTTC. Translation: CASSFRQGYGYTF.

Here the CDR3 DNA reads TGCGCCAGCAGCTTGCCCTCGACTAGCGGGAGTCGGAATGAGCAGTTCTTC. It encodes CASSLPSTSGSRNEQFF. V is TRBV5-1 and J is TRBJ2-1; 12 bases match TRBD2. This CDR3 has 17 residues. The trim removed 1 base at V and 7 bases at J, leaving 9 bases unmatched. CDR1 SGHRS and CDR2 YFSETQ come from the germline V gene.